This is a list of T cell receptor beta chains from one sample in a study of blood T cell repertoires in COVID-19. Measured with immunoSEQ multiplex PCR; TCRdb has only the in-frame clones, and not every one. In the table there are approximately 170,000 clones, 86% of which are singletons. Material: peripheral blood. These receptor sequences come from a man in his sixties or seventies with acute or convalescent COVID-19. CDR3s include the opening cysteine and the closing phenylalanine or tryptophan. The D gene is left open where the match is weak. Rows may omit the clone size; those that give it use once, few, many or a size class.

J gene,clone size,V gene,D gene,CDR3 protein,CDR3 DNA
TRBJ1-2,-,TRBV7-2,-,CASSLANARDYGYTF,TGTGCCAGCAGCTTAGCGAACGCCAGGGACTATGGCTACACCTTC
TRBJ2-1,-,TRBV28,-,CASSLQTPSVQFF,TGTGCCAGCAGTTTGCAAACCCCTAGCGTGCAGTTCTTC
TRBJ1-6,-,TRBV4-1,-,CASRGESNSPLHF,TGCGCCAGCCGGGGGGAAAGTAATTCACCCCTCCACTTT
TRBJ1-5,few,TRBV7-2,TRBD1,CASSRRGHDQPQHF,TGTGCCAGCAGCCGCAGGGGGCACGATCAGCCCCAGCATTTT
TRBJ1-1,-,TRBV4-3,TRBD1,CASSPGGNQNTEAFF,TGCGCCAGCAGCCCAGGGGGCAACCAGAACACTGAAGCTTTCTTT
TRBJ2-2,-,TRBV9,-,CASSVAQNTGELFF,TGTGCCAGCAGCGTAGCACAGAACACCGGGGAGCTGTTTTTT
TRBJ1-2,few,TRBV7-2,-,CASSLAAGKVYGYTF,TGTGCCAGCAGCTTAGCGGCAGGGAAGGTATATGGCTACACCTTC
TRBJ1-2,-,TRBV7-8,-,CASSLAGHRLPGYTF,TGTGCCAGCAGCTTAGCAGGGCACAGACTACCTGGCTACACCTTC
TRBJ1-2,-,TRBV4-1,-,CASSQERFTRYTF,TGCGCCAGCAGCCAAGAGAGGTTCACGCGCTACACCTTC
TRBJ2-7,-,TRBV11-2,TRBD2,CASSQTSGSPEQYF,TGTGCCAGCAGCCAAACTAGCGGGAGTCCCGAGCAGTACTTC
TRBJ2-1,few,TRBV5-4,-,CASSLDRHNEQFF,TGTGCCAGCAGCTTGGACAGACACAATGAGCAGTTCTTC
TRBJ1-6,-,TRBV9,-,CASSVWSSYNSPLHF,TGTGCCAGCAGCGTGTGGAGCTCCTATAATTCACCCCTCCACTTT
TRBJ1-6,-,TRBV27,-,CASSLEGPETSYNSPLHF,TGTGCCAGCAGTTTAGAGGGTCCTGAAACCTCCTATAATTCACCCCTCCACTTT
TRBJ1-2,-,TRBV11-3,-,CASSLNTAGDGYTF,TGTGCCAGCAGCTTAAACACAGCAGGGGATGGCTACACCTTC
TRBJ2-7,-,TRBV13,TRBD1,CASSQGGQGGPYEQYF,TGTGCCAGCAGCCAAGGGGGACAGGGGGGACCCTACGAGCAGTACTTC
TRBJ1-2,-,TRBV7-9,TRBD1,CASSSGTGDYGYTF,TGTGCCAGCAGTTCCGGGACAGGGGACTATGGCTACACCTTC
TRBJ2-3,-,TRBV5-1,-,CASRAERADTQYF,TGCGCCAGCAGAGCCGAGAGAGCAGATACGCAGTATTTT
TRBJ1-1,few,TRBV5-5,TRBD1,CASSLGQGTTEAFF,TGTGCCAGCAGCTTGGGACAGGGGACCACTGAAGCTTTCTTT
TRBJ2-6,-,TRBV5-1,-,CASSPTASGANVLTF,TGCGCCAGCAGTCCGACAGCCTCTGGGGCCAACGTCCTGACTTTC
TRBJ1-6,-,TRBV3-1/TRBV3-2,-,CASSQDPGSYNSPLHF,TGTGCCAGCAGCCAAGATCCGGGGTCCTATAATTCACCCCTCCACTTT
TRBJ2-2,few,TRBV4-1,-,CASSQRQLNTGELFF,TGCGCCAGCAGCCAAAGACAGCTGAACACCGGGGAGCTGTTTTTT
TRBJ1-2,-,TRBV11-2,-,CASSLGIAQGLIFGYTF,TGTGCCAGCAGCTTAGGGATCGCGCAGGGGCTTATTTTCGGCTACACCTTC
TRBJ2-2,-,TRBV5-1,TRBD2,CASSSGLAGGAGELFF,TGCGCCAGCAGTTCTGGACTAGCGGGAGGGGCCGGGGAGCTGTTTTTT
TRBJ1-2,once,TRBV24-1,-,CATSVTGVDGYTF,TGTGCCACCAGTGTTACGGGGGTGGATGGCTACACCTTC
TRBJ1-2,-,TRBV19,-,CASTLQGPGDYGYTF,TGTGCCAGTACGCTTCAGGGGCCTGGTGACTATGGCTACACCTTC
TRBJ2-7,-,TRBV12-3/TRBV12-4,-,CASSLEAGEQYF,TGTGCCAGCAGTTTAGAAGCTGGCGAGCAGTACTTC
TRBJ2-5,-,TRBV6-6,TRBD1,CASSYPGQGKETQYF,TGTGCCAGCAGTTACCCAGGACAGGGGAAGGAGACCCAGTACTTC
TRBJ2-1,-,TRBV19,TRBD2,CASWTSGSEQFF,TGTGCCAGTTGGACTAGCGGGAGTGAGCAGTTCTTC
TRBJ1-1,-,TRBV10-3,TRBD1,CASLGDSFSTEAFF,TGTGCCTCCCTGGGGGACAGCTTTAGCACTGAAGCTTTCTTT
TRBJ2-3,-,TRBV28,TRBD2,CASRGGRWGDTQYF,TGTGCCAGCAGAGGCGGGAGGTGGGGAGATACGCAGTATTTT
TRBJ2-2,-,TRBV28,TRBD1,CASSELGQGAAGELFF,TGTGCCAGCAGTGAGTTGGGACAGGGGGCTGCCGGGGAGCTGTTTTTT
TRBJ2-2,-,TRBV6-8,-,CASSLQGRHGELFF,TGTGCCAGCAGCCTACAGGGACGGCACGGGGAGCTGTTTTTT
TRBJ1-1,few,TRBV7-8,-,CASSHRDTEAFF,TGTGCCAGCAGCCACAGGGACACTGAAGCTTTCTTT
TRBJ2-1,-,TRBV9,TRBD2,CASSPRTSGGGEQFF,TGTGCCAGCAGCCCCCGGACTAGCGGGGGGGGTGAGCAGTTCTTC
TRBJ2-1,-,TRBV10-1,TRBD1,CASSESVGGPYNEQFF,TGCGCCAGCAGTGAGTCAGTAGGGGGCCCTTACAATGAGCAGTTCTTC
TRBJ1-1,-,TRBV5-4,-,CATTPRGGNTEAFF,TGTGCCACCACACCGCGCGGGGGAAACACTGAAGCTTTCTTT